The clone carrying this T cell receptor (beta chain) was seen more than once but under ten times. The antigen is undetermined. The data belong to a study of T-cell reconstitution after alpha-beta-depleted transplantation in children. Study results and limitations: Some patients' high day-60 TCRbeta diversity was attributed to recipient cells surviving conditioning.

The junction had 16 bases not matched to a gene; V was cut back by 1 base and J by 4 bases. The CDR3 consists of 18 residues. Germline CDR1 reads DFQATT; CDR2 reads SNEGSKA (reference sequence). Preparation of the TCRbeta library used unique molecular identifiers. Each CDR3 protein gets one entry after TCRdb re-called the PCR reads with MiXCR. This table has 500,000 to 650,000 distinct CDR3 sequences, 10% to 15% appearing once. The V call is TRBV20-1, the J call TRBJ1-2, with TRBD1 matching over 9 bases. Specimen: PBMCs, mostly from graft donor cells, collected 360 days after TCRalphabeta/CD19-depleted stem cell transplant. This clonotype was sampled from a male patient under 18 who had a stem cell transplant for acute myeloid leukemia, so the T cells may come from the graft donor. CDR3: CSARVQPGQGGRFYGYTF. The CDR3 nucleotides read TGCAGTGCTAGAGTTCAACCGGGACAGGGAGGTAGATTCTATGGCTACACCTTC.